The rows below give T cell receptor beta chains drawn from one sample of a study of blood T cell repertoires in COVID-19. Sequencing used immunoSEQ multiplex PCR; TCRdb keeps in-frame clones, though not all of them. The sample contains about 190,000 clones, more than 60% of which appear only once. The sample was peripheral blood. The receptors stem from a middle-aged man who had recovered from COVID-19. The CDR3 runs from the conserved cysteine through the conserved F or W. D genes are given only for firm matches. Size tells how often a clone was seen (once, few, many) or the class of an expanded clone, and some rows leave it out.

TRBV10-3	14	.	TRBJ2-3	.	CAIQREASTDTQYF	TGTGCCATCCAGCGAGAGGCTAGCACAGATACGCAGTATTTT
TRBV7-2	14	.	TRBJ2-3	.	CASSLGLYTDTQYF	TGTGCCAGCAGCCTGGGACTTTACACAGATACGCAGTATTTT
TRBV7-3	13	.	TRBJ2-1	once	CASSPPGFNEQFF	TGTGCCAGCAGCCCACCGGGTTTCAATGAGCAGTTCTTC
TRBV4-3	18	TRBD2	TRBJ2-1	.	CASSQRTAGDSSYNEQFF	TGCGCCAGCAGCCAAAGGACAGCGGGGGATTCCTCCTACAATGAGCAGTTCTTC
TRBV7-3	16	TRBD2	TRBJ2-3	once	CASSLFPAGGADTQYF	TGTGCCAGCAGCTTATTCCCAGCGGGAGGTGCAGATACGCAGTATTTT
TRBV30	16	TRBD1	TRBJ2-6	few	CAWSPTGGAGANVLTF	TGTGCCTGGAGCCCGACAGGGGGCGCGGGGGCCAACGTCCTGACTTTC
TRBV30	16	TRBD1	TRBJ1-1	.	CAWSVNRGSRNTEAFF	TGTGCCTGGAGTGTAAACAGGGGGTCGCGGAACACTGAAGCTTTCTTT
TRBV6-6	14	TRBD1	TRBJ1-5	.	CASNHGQGIKPQHF	TGTGCCAGCAACCACGGACAGGGGATAAAGCCCCAGCATTTT
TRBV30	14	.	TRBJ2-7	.	CAWTPRSFSYEQYF	TGTGCCTGGACCCCGAGAAGTTTCTCCTACGAGCAGTACTTC
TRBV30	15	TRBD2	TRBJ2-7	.	CAWSMVAGYSYEQYF	TGTGCCTGGAGTATGGTAGCGGGGTACTCCTACGAGCAGTACTTC
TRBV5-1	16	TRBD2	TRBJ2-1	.	CASSPGTSGRLDEQFF	TGCGCCAGCAGCCCCGGTACTAGCGGGAGATTGGATGAGCAGTTCTTC
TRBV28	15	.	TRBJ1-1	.	CASSRLSAANTEAFF	TGTGCCAGCAGTCGCCTTAGTGCGGCGAACACTGAAGCTTTCTTT
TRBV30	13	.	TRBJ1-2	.	CAWSGLTFYGYTF	TGTGCCTGGAGTGGGCTTACATTTTATGGCTACACCTTC
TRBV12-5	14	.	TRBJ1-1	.	CASGPRVVGTEAFF	TGTGCTAGTGGTCCCAGGGTGGTGGGCACTGAAGCTTTCTTT
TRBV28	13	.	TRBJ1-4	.	CASRQTGNEKLFF	TGTGCCAGCAGGCAAACAGGGAATGAAAAACTGTTTTTT
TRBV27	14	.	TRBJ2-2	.	CASRQETNTGELFF	TGTGCCAGCCGACAGGAGACGAACACCGGGGAGCTGTTTTTT
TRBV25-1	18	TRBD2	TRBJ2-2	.	CASIGLAGGPIGSGELFF	TGTGCCAGCATTGGACTAGCGGGAGGGCCGATCGGGTCCGGGGAGCTGTTTTTT
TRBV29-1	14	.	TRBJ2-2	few	CSVLRGFNTGELFF	TGCAGCGTCCTCCGCGGGTTTAACACCGGGGAGCTGTTTTTT
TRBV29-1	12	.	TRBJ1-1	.	CSALLVNTEAFF	TGCAGCGCCCTATTGGTGAACACTGAAGCTTTCTTT
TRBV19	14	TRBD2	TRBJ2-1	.	CASRWGLASNEQFF	TGTGCCAGTAGATGGGGACTAGCATCCAATGAGCAGTTCTTC
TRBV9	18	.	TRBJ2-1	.	CASSVGGQGSSGSNEQFF	TGTGCCAGCAGCGTAGGGGGACAGGGGTCTAGCGGGAGCAATGAGCAGTTCTTC
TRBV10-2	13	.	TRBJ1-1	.	CASSGQENTEAFF	TGCGCCAGCAGTGGACAGGAGAACACTGAAGCTTTCTTT
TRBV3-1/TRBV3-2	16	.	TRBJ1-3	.	CASSHVIGFRGNTIYF	TGTGCCAGCAGTCATGTAATCGGGTTTCGGGGAAACACCATATATTTT
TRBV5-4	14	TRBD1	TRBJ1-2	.	CASSLGQGDYGYTF	TGTGCCAGCAGCCTTGGACAGGGGGACTATGGCTACACCTTC
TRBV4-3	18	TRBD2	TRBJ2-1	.	CASSPSPFSGSLDNEQFF	TGCGCCAGCAGCCCCTCCCCCTTTAGCGGGAGTTTGGACAATGAGCAGTTCTTC
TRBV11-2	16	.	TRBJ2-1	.	CASSLAGIGSYNEQFF	TGTGCCAGCAGCTTAGCCGGGATCGGCTCCTACAATGAGCAGTTCTTC
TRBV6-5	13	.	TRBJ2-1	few	CASKQSSYNEQFF	TGTGCCAGCAAACAAAGCTCCTACAATGAGCAGTTCTTC
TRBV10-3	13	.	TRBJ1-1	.	CAIRRQLNTEAFF	TGTGCCATCAGGAGACAGTTGAACACTGAAGCTTTCTTT
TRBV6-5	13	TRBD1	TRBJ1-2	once	CASSNRGRYGYTF	TGTGCCAGCAGTAACAGGGGGCGGTATGGCTACACCTTC
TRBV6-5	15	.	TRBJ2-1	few	CASREYLSSYNEQFF	TGTGCCAGCAGGGAGTACCTGAGCTCCTACAATGAGCAGTTCTTC
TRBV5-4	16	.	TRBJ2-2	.	CASSLGGGMSTGELFF	TGTGCCAGCAGCTTGGGAGGTGGTATGAGTACCGGGGAGCTGTTTTTT
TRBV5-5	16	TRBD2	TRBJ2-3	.	CASSLVLSGFTDTQYF	TGTGCCAGCAGCTTGGTGCTTAGCGGGTTTACAGATACGCAGTATTTT
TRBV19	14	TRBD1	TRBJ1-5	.	CASSIGQGNQPQHF	TGTGCCAGTAGTATAGGACAGGGAAATCAGCCCCAGCATTTT
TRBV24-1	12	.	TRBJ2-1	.	CATSDRGYEQFF	TGTGCCACCAGTGATAGGGGTTATGAGCAGTTCTTC
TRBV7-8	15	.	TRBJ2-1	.	CASSLLQGAYNEQFF	TGTGCCAGCAGCTTACTACAGGGAGCCTACAATGAGCAGTTCTTC
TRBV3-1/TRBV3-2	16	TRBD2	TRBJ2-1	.	CASSQGGLAGNARQFF	TGTGCCAGCAGCCAAGGGGGACTAGCGGGAAACGCGCGGCAGTTCTTC
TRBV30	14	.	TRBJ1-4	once	CAWSVSATNEKLFF	TGTGCCTGGAGTGTATCCGCAACTAATGAAAAACTGTTTTTT
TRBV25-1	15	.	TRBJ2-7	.	CASSEASARGYEQYF	TGTGCCAGCAGTGAAGCGTCGGCCAGGGGCTACGAGCAGTACTTC
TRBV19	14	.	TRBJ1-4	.	CAAGPNTSDEKLFF	TGTGCCGCGGGACCTAATACTTCTGATGAAAAACTGTTTTTT
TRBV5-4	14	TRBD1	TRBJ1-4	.	CASSGTGDYEKLFF	TGTGCCAGCAGCGGGACAGGGGACTATGAAAAACTGTTTTTT
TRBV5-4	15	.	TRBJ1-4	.	CASSLVGSRGEKLFF	TGTGCCAGCAGCTTGGTGGGCAGCCGAGGGGAAAAACTGTTTTTT
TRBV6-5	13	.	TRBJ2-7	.	CASRGVSAGEQYF	TGTGCCAGCAGAGGAGTGTCAGCGGGTGAGCAGTACTTC
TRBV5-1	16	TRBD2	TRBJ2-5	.	CASSSDTSGRLETQYF	TGCGCCAGCAGCTCGGATACTAGCGGGAGGCTCGAGACCCAGTACTTC
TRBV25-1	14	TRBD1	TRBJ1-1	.	CASTYRGPPTEAFF	TGTGCCAGCACCTACAGGGGACCCCCCACTGAAGCTTTCTTT
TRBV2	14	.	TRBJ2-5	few	CASTVPAARETQYF	TGTGCCAGCACAGTTCCAGCGGCCCGAGAGACCCAGTACTTC
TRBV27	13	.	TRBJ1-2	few	CASRDVANYGYTF	TGTGCCAGCCGTGATGTAGCTAACTATGGCTACACCTTC
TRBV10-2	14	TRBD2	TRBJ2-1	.	CASSRLAGSNEQFF	TGCGCCAGCAGTAGACTAGCGGGAAGTAATGAGCAGTTCTTC
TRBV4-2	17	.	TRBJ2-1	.	CASSREVRETGSNEQFF	TGTGCCAGCAGCCGAGAAGTACGGGAAACAGGGTCCAATGAGCAGTTCTTC